What follows is one T cell receptor (beta chain) and its context. Amplification used 60 Vbeta primers and 13 Jbeta primers. Clones were sequenced by immunoSEQ multiplex PCR, and TCRdb holds only the in-frame ones, with some missing. Among 100,000 to 150,000 clones listed, over 60% were seen once. The data were taken from a study of cytomegalovirus exposure and HLA in healthy donors. The CDR3 is made up of 15 amino acids. Trimming removed 4 bases from V and 6 bases from J; junction bases left unmatched: 9. From germline, CDR1 is SGHRS and CDR2 YFSETQ. This receptor was obtained from a woman aged 40 to 55 in good health and CMV-seropositive. The chain employs TRBV5-1 and TRBJ2-1; 8 bases match TRBD1. The specimen sequenced was PBMCs. This chain's CDR3 is CASSGTTGEINEQFF. CDR3 sequence (DNA): TGCGCCAGCAGCGGGACGACAGGGGAAATCAATGAGCAGTTCTTC. Based on the CDR3 plus reference TRBV5-1 and TRBJ2-1, the full variable domain is KAGVTQTPRYLIKTRGQQVTLSCSPISGHRSVSWYQQTPGQGLQFLFEYFSETQRNKGNFPGRFSGRQFSNSRSEMNVSTLELGDSALYLCASSGTTGEINEQFFGPGTRLTVL.